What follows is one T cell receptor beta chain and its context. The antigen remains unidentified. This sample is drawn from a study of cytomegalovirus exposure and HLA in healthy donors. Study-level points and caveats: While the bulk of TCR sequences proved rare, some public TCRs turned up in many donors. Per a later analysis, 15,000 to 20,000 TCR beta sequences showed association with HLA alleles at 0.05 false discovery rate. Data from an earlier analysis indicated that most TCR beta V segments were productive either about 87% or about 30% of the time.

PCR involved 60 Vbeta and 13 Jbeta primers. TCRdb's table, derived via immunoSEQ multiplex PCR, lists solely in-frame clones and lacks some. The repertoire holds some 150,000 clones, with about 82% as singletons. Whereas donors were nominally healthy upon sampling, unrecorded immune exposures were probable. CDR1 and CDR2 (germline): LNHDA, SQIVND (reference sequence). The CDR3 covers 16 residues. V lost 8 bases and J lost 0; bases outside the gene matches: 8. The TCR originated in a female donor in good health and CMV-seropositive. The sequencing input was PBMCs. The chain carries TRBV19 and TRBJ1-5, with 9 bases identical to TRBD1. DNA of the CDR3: TGTGCCAGTCCGGACCGGGACAGGGCTAGCAATCAGCCCCAGCATTTT. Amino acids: CASPDRDRASNQPQHF.